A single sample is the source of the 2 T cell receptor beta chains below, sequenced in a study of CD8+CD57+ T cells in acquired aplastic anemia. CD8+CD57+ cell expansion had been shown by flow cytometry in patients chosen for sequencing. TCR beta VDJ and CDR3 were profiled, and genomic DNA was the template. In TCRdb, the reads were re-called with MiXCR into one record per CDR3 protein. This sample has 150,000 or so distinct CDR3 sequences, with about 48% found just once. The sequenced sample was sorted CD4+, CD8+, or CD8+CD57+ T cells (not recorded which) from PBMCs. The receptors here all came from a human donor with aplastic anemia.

The CDR3 DNA reads TGTGCCAGCAGCTTTGTAGACTCAGGGGGAGGATCCTACGAGCAGTACTTC. Amino acids: CASSFVDSGGGSYEQYF. This chain joins TRBV11-1 and TRBJ2-7, with D maybe TRBD1 (7 bases). Per the germline V gene, CDR1 is SGHAT and CDR2 is FQDESV (reference sequence). V was trimmed by 3 bases and J by 1 base, leaving 19 bases between them. This CDR3 spans 17 amino acids.

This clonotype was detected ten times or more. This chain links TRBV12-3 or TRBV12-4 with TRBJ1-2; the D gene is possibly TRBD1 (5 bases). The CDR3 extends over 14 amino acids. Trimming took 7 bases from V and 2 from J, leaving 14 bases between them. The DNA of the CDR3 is TGTGCCAGCACCCAAGGAGGGGCGAACTATGGCTACACCTTC. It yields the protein CASTQGGANYGYTF.